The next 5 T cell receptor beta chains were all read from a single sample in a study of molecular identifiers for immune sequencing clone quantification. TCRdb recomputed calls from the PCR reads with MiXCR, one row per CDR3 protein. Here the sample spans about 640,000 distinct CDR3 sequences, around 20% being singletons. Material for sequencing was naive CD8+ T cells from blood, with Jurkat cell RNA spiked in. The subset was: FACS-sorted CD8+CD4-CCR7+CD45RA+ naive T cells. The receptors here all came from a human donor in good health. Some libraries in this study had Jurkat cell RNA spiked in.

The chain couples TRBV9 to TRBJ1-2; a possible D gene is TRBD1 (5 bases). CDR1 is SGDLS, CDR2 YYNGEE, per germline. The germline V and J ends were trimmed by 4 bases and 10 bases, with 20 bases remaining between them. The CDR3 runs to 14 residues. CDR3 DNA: TGTGCCAGCAGCCAGATGGACATGGCGGTTGTCTACACCTTC. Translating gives CASSQMDMAVVYTF.

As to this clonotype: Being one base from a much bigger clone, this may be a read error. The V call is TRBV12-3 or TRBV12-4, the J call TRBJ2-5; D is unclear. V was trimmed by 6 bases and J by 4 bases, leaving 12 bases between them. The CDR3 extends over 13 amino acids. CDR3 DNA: TGTGCCAGCAGGTTGGCAGGATCAGAGACCCAGTACTTC. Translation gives CASRLAGSETQYF.

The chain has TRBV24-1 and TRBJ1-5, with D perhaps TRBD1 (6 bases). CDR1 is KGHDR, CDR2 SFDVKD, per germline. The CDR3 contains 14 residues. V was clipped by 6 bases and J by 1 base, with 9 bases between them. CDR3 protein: CATSTGISNQPQHF. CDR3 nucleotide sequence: TGTGCCACCAGTACAGGGATAAGCAATCAGCCCCAGCATTTT.

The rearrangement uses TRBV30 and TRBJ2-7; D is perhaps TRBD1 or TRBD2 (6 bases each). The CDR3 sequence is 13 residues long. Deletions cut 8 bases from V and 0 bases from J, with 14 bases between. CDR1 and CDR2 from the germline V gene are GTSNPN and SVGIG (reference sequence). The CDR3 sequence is CAGDGGGSYEQYF. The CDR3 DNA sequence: TGTGCCGGCGACGGGGGCGGCTCCTACGAGCAGTACTTC.

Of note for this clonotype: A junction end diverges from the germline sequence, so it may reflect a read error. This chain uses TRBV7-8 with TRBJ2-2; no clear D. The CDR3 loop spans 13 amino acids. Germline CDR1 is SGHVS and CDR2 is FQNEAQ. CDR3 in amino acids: CAGSLLNTGELFF. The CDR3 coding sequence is TGTGCCGGCAGCTTACTTAACACCGGGGAGCTGTTTTTT. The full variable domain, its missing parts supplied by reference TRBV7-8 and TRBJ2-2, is GAGVSQSPRYKVAKRGQDVALRCDPISGHVSLFWYQQALGQGPEFLTYFQNEAQLDKSGLPSDRFFAERPEGSVSTLKIQRTQQEDSAVYLCAGSLLNTGELFFGEGSRLTVL.